Listed below are T cell receptor beta chains from one sample, sequenced in a study of technical replicates of blood from a few donors. The repertoire was sequenced with immunoSEQ multiplex PCR; TCRdb's copy has only in-frame clones and lacks some. The sample comprises 55,000 to 75,000 clones, about 94% of which are singletons, and about 0.4% rests with the top ten. Material for sequencing was T cells isolated from PBMCs. The receptor set was obtained from a human donor in good health. CDR3s include the opening cysteine and the closing phenylalanine or tryptophan. The order of the fields is V gene, D gene, clone size, J gene, CDR3 DNA, CDR3 protein. The D gene is left open where the match is weak. Some rows mark clone size as missing; the rest say once, few, many or name a class of expanded clone.

V gene: TRBV7-7; D gene: TRBD1; clone size: .; J gene: TRBJ1-5; CDR3 DNA: TGTGCCAGCAGCCTCGACAGGGACCAGCCCCAGCATTTT; CDR3 protein: CASSLDRDQPQHF
V gene: TRBV7-9; D gene: TRBD2; clone size: .; J gene: TRBJ2-1; CDR3 DNA: TGTGCCAGCAGCTTCTCCCCGACTAGCGGGAGCTCCTACAATGAGCAGTTCTTC; CDR3 protein: CASSFSPTSGSSYNEQFF
V gene: TRBV19; D gene: .; clone size: .; J gene: TRBJ2-5; CDR3 DNA: TGTGCCAGTAGTATGATCGCGGGACAGCAAGAGACCCAGTACTTC; CDR3 protein: CASSMIAGQQETQYF
V gene: TRBV2; D gene: .; clone size: .; J gene: TRBJ2-7; CDR3 DNA: TGTGCCAGCAGTGAATTTAGTTGGGCCTCGGGGACCTACGAGCAGTACTTC; CDR3 protein: CASSEFSWASGTYEQYF
V gene: TRBV5-1; D gene: TRBD2; clone size: .; J gene: TRBJ2-1; CDR3 DNA: TGCGCCAGCAGCAATGGTGTAGCGGGAGGCTCCTACAATGAGCAGTTCTTC; CDR3 protein: CASSNGVAGGSYNEQFF
V gene: TRBV9; D gene: TRBD2; clone size: .; J gene: TRBJ2-7; CDR3 DNA: TGTGCCAGCAGCCCGGCTAGCGGGAGTAGACACGAGCAGTACTTC; CDR3 protein: CASSPASGSRHEQYF
V gene: TRBV5-1; D gene: .; clone size: .; J gene: TRBJ2-5; CDR3 DNA: TGCGCCACCATGGAAGCGGAGACCCAGTACTTC; CDR3 protein: CATMEAETQYF
V gene: TRBV4-1; D gene: .; clone size: .; J gene: TRBJ2-7; CDR3 DNA: TGCGCCAGCAGGTCGACAAGTCAAGCCTACGAGCAGTACTTC; CDR3 protein: CASRSTSQAYEQYF
V gene: TRBV11-3; D gene: TRBD1; clone size: .; J gene: TRBJ1-3; CDR3 DNA: TGTGCCAGCAGCCCCGGGACAGAGGGCTCTGGAAACACCATATATTTT; CDR3 protein: CASSPGTEGSGNTIYF
V gene: TRBV20-1; D gene: .; clone size: .; J gene: TRBJ2-5; CDR3 DNA: TGCAGTGCTAGACTCGAGACCCAGTACTTC; CDR3 protein: CSARLETQYF
V gene: TRBV18; D gene: TRBD1; clone size: few; J gene: TRBJ1-5; CDR3 DNA: TGTGCCAGCTCACTGGGACAGGGGGGCAATCAGCCCCAGCATTTT; CDR3 protein: CASSLGQGGNQPQHF
V gene: TRBV28; D gene: .; clone size: .; J gene: TRBJ1-1; CDR3 DNA: TGTGCCAGCAGGGCGGAGCCGGGGATGAACACTGAAGCTTTCTTT; CDR3 protein: CASRAEPGMNTEAFF
V gene: TRBV28; D gene: TRBD1; clone size: .; J gene: TRBJ2-2; CDR3 DNA: TGTGCCAGCAATTTACCGACAGGGGTGGCGACCGGGGAGCTGTTTTTT; CDR3 protein: CASNLPTGVATGELFF
V gene: TRBV6-1; D gene: .; clone size: .; J gene: TRBJ1-5; CDR3 DNA: TGTGCCAGCAGTGACAACTATAGCAATCAGCCCCAGCATTTT; CDR3 protein: CASSDNYSNQPQHF
V gene: TRBV2; D gene: TRBD1; clone size: .; J gene: TRBJ1-5; CDR3 DNA: TGTGCCAGCAGCCCGGGACAGGGGAATCAGCCCCAGCATTTT; CDR3 protein: CASSPGQGNQPQHF
V gene: TRBV30; D gene: TRBD1; clone size: .; J gene: TRBJ1-1; CDR3 DNA: TGTGCCTGGAGTCTACTTGAGGGGGCCCCTTTCTTT; CDR3 protein: CAWSLLEGAPFF
V gene: TRBV11-3; D gene: .; clone size: .; J gene: TRBJ1-2; CDR3 DNA: TGTGCCAGCAGCGCACGCAGTCGATCGGGCTACACCTTC; CDR3 protein: CASSARSRSGYTF
V gene: TRBV5-6; D gene: TRBD2; clone size: .; J gene: TRBJ2-5; CDR3 DNA: TGTGCCAGCAGCTTGGCGGGACTAGCGGTACAAGAGACCCAGTACTTC; CDR3 protein: CASSLAGLAVQETQYF
V gene: TRBV30; D gene: .; clone size: .; J gene: TRBJ2-7; CDR3 DNA: TGTGCCTGGAGTCACAATGCAGCGGGTCCGAAGTACTTC; CDR3 protein: CAWSHNAAGPKYF
V gene: TRBV27; D gene: .; clone size: .; J gene: TRBJ1-5; CDR3 DNA: TGTGCCAGCAGTTATTCCAGTTCTAGCAATCAGCCCCAGCATTTT; CDR3 protein: CASSYSSSSNQPQHF
V gene: TRBV6-5; D gene: TRBD2; clone size: .; J gene: TRBJ2-7; CDR3 DNA: TGTGCCAGCAGTTACTCCCGCAGGGAGGGAGGCTACGAGCAGTACTTC; CDR3 protein: CASSYSRREGGYEQYF
V gene: TRBV27; D gene: .; clone size: .; J gene: TRBJ1-5; CDR3 DNA: TGTGCCAGCAGCAATAGCAATCAGCCCCAGCATTTT; CDR3 protein: CASSNSNQPQHF
V gene: TRBV28; D gene: .; clone size: .; J gene: TRBJ2-7; CDR3 DNA: TGTGCCAGCAGACCCGACAGGGAGGTCGGCGAGCAGTACTTC; CDR3 protein: CASRPDREVGEQYF
V gene: TRBV27; D gene: .; clone size: .; J gene: TRBJ2-7; CDR3 DNA: TGTGCCAGCAGACTAGGAAGGCACTCGAGCTCCTACGAGCAGTACTTC; CDR3 protein: CASRLGRHSSSYEQYF
V gene: TRBV2; D gene: .; clone size: .; J gene: TRBJ2-2; CDR3 DNA: TGTGCCAGCAGTGACGCAGGTCGCACCGGGGAGCTGTTTTTT; CDR3 protein: CASSDAGRTGELFF
V gene: TRBV7-3; D gene: .; clone size: .; J gene: TRBJ2-5; CDR3 DNA: TGTGCCAGCAGCTTATCAGGCCAGGGGGAGACCCAGTACTTC; CDR3 protein: CASSLSGQGETQYF
V gene: TRBV7-3; D gene: .; clone size: .; J gene: TRBJ2-3; CDR3 DNA: TGTGCCAGCAGCTTGCCAGGAGATACGCAGTATTTT; CDR3 protein: CASSLPGDTQYF
V gene: TRBV6-6; D gene: .; clone size: few; J gene: TRBJ1-1; CDR3 DNA: TGTGCCAGCAGTTACACCAGGGAAACGACTGAAGCTTTCTTT; CDR3 protein: CASSYTRETTEAFF
V gene: TRBV11-2; D gene: TRBD1; clone size: .; J gene: TRBJ1-1; CDR3 DNA: TGTGCCAGCAGCTTAGATTGGACAGGGGGCACTGAAGCTTTCTTT; CDR3 protein: CASSLDWTGGTEAFF
V gene: TRBV30; D gene: .; clone size: .; J gene: TRBJ2-7; CDR3 DNA: TGTGCCTGGAGACAGTTCTCCTACGAGCAGTACTTC; CDR3 protein: CAWRQFSYEQYF
V gene: TRBV7-7; D gene: .; clone size: few; J gene: TRBJ1-1; CDR3 DNA: TGTGCTAGCAGCTTAAGTGCAGGGGCCACTGAAGCTTTCTTT; CDR3 protein: CASSLSAGATEAFF
V gene: TRBV27; D gene: .; clone size: .; J gene: TRBJ2-5; CDR3 DNA: TGTGCCAGCAGTTTGTCCGGAGAAGAGACCCAGTACTTC; CDR3 protein: CASSLSGEETQYF
V gene: TRBV28; D gene: TRBD1; clone size: .; J gene: TRBJ1-2; CDR3 DNA: TGTGCCAGCAGCCTAGGACAGGGGGCGCTTGGCTACACCTTC; CDR3 protein: CASSLGQGALGYTF
V gene: TRBV11-2; D gene: .; clone size: .; J gene: TRBJ1-4; CDR3 DNA: TGTGCCAGCAGCCCCAGGGCGATTAGTAGTCCTGAAAAACTGTTTTTT; CDR3 protein: CASSPRAISSPEKLFF
V gene: TRBV2; D gene: TRBD2; clone size: few; J gene: TRBJ2-3; CDR3 DNA: TGTGCCAGCAGACCACTAGCGGGGATAAGCACAGATACGCAGTATTTT; CDR3 protein: CASRPLAGISTDTQYF